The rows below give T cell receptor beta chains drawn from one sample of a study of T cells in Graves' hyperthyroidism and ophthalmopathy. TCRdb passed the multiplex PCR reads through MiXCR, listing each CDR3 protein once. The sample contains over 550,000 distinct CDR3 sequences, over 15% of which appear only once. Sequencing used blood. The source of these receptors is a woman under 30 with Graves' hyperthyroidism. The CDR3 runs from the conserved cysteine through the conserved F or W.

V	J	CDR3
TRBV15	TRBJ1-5	CATSRDPGYQPQHF
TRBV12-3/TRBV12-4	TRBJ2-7	CASSNFSYEQYF
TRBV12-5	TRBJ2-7	CASGIQGYYEQYF
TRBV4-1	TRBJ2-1	CASSQDSGGGAYEQFF
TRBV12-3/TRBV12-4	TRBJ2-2	CASSPRQGGTTGELFF
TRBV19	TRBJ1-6	CASSTTDRGINSPLHF
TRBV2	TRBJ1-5	CASWIGWGNQPQHF
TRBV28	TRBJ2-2	CASSFGLAGYTGEGWNTGELFF
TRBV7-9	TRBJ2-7	CASSPWGGYEQYF
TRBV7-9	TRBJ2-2	CASSLALRRQNTGELFF
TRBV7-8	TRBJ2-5	CASSLGHGTGPSETQYF
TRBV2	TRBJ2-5	CASSERGGGQETQYF
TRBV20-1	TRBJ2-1	CSARDLIPADEQFF
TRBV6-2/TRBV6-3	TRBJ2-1	CASSYQRGDTNEQFF
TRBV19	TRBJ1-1	CASSIAWNTEAFF
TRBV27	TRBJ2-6	CASKIQPGANVLTF
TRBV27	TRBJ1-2	CASSARLGSDGYTF
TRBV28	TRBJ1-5	CASNPLGNQPQHF
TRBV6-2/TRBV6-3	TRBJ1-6	CASSYDRGRISSPLHF
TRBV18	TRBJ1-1	CASSPRQAPDTEAFF
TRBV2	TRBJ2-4	CASGTSKGPNIQYF
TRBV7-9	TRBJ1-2	CASREGGDGIGYTF
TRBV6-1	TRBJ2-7	CASSNAHEQYF
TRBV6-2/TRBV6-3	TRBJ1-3	CASSYSTGGNTIYF
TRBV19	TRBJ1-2	CASSTDRGPLYGYTF
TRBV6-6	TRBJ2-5	CASSYSLGLAGGRGETQYF
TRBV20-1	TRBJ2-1	CSAPSGTADSYNEQFF
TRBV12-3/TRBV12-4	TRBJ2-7	CASGDPEYEQYF
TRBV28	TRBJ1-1	CASSFRDRAAWTEAFF
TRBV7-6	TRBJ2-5	CASSLARAGGETQYF
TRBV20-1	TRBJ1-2	CSAEQGVGGYTF
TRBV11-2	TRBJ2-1	CASSLDPQRETRNEQFF
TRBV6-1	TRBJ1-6	CASRGVSGSPLHF
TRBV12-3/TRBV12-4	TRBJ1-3	CASSSRGSGNTIYF
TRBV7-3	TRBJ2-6	CASSLGSASRSGANVLTF
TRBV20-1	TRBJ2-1	CSAPPTVYNEQFF
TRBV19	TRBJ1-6	CASSIPLGQGRINSPLHF
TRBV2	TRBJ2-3	CASSEEVGTQYF
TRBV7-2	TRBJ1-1	CASSGHLGVNTEAFF
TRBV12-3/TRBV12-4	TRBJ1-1	CASRFLDLQVAFF
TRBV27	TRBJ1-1	CASNRGQGDTEAFF
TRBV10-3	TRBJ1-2	CAISGPGNYGYTF
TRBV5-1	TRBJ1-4	CASSLASTANEKLFF
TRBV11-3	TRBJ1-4	CASSYQGAPGKLFF
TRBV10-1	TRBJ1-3	CASSDGASGNTIYF
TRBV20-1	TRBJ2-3	CSARLAGGPRFRTDTQYF
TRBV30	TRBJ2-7	CAWRSSGRREQYF
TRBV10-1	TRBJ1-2	CASSETAWGNYGYTF